This T cell receptor (beta chain) was retrieved from a study of T cells in Graves' hyperthyroidism and ophthalmopathy (dated by TCRdb to about 2019). Context from the whole study: Peripheral blood samples were taken at the time of initial diagnosis, prior to any treatment. To identify distinguishing TCR V-J signatures, a discovery cohort of about a hundred patients was used, comprising 40 to 45 with Graves' ophthalmopathy and around 60 with stable Graves' hyperthyroidism. Whether ophthalmopathy could be predicted prospectively was tested in an independent validation cohort made up of 18 to 20 hyperthyroidism patients plus 17 patients who later progressed to ophthalmopathy. The roughly 91 discovery patients were randomly split 7:3 into training and test sets. Thyroid tissue and blood T-cell repertoires from several Graves' hyperthyroidism patients were also compared in the study. After sampling, hyperthyroidism patients received methimazole starting at 30 mg daily, and ophthalmopathy patients received high-dose intravenous methylprednisolone. According to the paper, TCR Vbeta CDR3 sequencing was carried out on more than 120 peripheral blood samples, which came from more than 40 ophthalmopathy, 75 or so hyperthyroidism and some 17 progressor patients. Summary of the overall study and its limitations: In validation, progression to ophthalmopathy was predicted by the model with nearly 71% sensitivity and 72% to 85% specificity, a median of approximately 6.5 months before onset. Most expanded thyroid clonotypes (frequency above 0.001) were also detected in blood, suggesting blood repertoires may reflect thyroid immune responses. Ophthalmopathy was separated from stable hyperthyroidism by a 13 V-J signature model, with 87.88% sensitivity and around 81% specificity obtained in cross-validation and 80%/75% obtained in testing. Sample size was not statistically predetermined, and investigators were not blinded to group allocation.

The TCR beta CDR3 regions were amplified from the RNA transcripts. For the first round of RT-PCR on the TCR CDR3, the HTBI primer set was used together with the Qiagen OneStep RT-PCR kit. A second multiplex PCR round built the libraries, followed by size selection and purification. Sequencing of the libraries was done on an Illumina HiSeq2000 using paired-end 100 bp reads. The published analysis was carried out like this. Raw data were processed with SOAPnuke, discarding reads with adapters, uncalled bases, mean Phred below 15, or no exact constant-primer or identifier match. COPE v1.2.5 was used to merge the high-quality paired reads, and each unique nucleotide sequence was defined as a clonotype. MiTCR v1.1 was used to align clonotypes to the IMGT TRBV, TRBD and TRBJ reference segments. The analysis included only V-J combinations with a frequency above 0.0001, which together covered 98% to 99.2% of the repertoires. The TCS score was defined as the ratio of F50 (clonal expansion) to E x V (chaos), calculated using BLOSUM62-based TCRdist between CDR3 peptides within each V-J. Welch's t-statistics and random forest reduced just over 500 V-J features to about 12, which were used in a naive Bayes classifier (R e1071). TCRdb ran its own pipeline on the public reads, namely fastp trimming at Q25 and MiXCR clone calling, and kept in-frame beta chains. Identical CDR3 proteins give one entry, which carries the most common genes and DNA. The V and J calls shown here were made by TCRdb, not taken from the authors' results. The sample table holds some 620,000 distinct CDR3 sequences, of which about 16% were seen once. Over 3.5% of the sample is held by the ten biggest clonotypes.

The cysteine opens and the phenylalanine closes a CDR3 of 14 amino acids. The DNA shown is the 42-base CDR3, in frame from base 1. For this chain, trimming is 3 bases at the V end and 5 bases at the J end, and the number of junction bases without a gene match is 3. Via the germline V gene (reference sequence), CDR1 is DFQATT and CDR2 SNEGSKA. A patient counted as having stable Graves' hyperthyroidism if no progression to ophthalmopathy occurred over 18 months of follow-up. Hyperthyroidism patients were newly diagnosed, had a disease duration of under 2 months, and were aged 18 to 65 years. Patients with uncontrolled infections, other autoimmune diseases, pregnancy or lactation were excluded. Diagnoses were established on the basis of clinical symptoms, serum thyroxine and TRAb, thyroid ultrasound, and orbital computed tomography. PBMCs were isolated from about 9 ml of fresh peripheral blood by Ficoll-Paque density gradient centrifugation. Total RNA was extracted with Trizol reagent, and quality was checked on an Agilent 2100 Bioanalyzer.

A note on this clonotype: Its antigen has not been determined. Base quality data are lacking; no much larger clone is found one base away.

The chain employs TRBV20-1 and TRBJ2-1, with TRBD1 matching 11 junction bases. This TCR derives from a woman in her twenties or thirties with Graves' hyperthyroidism. Sample: blood. The nucleotide sequence reads TGCAGTGCTAGGGACAGGGGGCATAACAATGAGCAGTTCTTC. It encodes CSARDRGHNNEQFF.